One sample yielded the 31 T cell receptor beta chains listed below, sequenced in a study of human T cells and chemical hapten exposure. Time point described: patch test 3, about 24 weeks after DPC sensitization. Treatment indicated: therapeutic diphenylcyclopropenone sensitization with weekly scalp DPC. TCRdb reprocessed the RACE reads via MiXCR and lists one record per CDR3 protein. The profile shows some 84,000 distinct CDR3 sequences, approximately 11% of them singletons. The sequencing here drew on whole blood, taken in connection with sensitization to the hapten diphenylcyclopropenone (DPC). Source of these receptors: a woman between 45 and 65 years old with alopecia areata. Some clones in this sample may be carry-over from other donors' samples.

The chain recombines TRBV19 with TRBJ2-2; D is unresolved. The CDR3 spans 12 residues. Germline V gene data show CDR1 as LNHDA and CDR2 as SQIVND (reference sequence). V lost 1 base and J lost 4, with 1 base in between. CDR3 nucleotides: TGTGCCAGTAGTATAGGCACCGGGGAGCTGTTTTTT. Its protein product is CASSIGTGELFF.

This clonotype has at least ten counts. The chain carries TRBV20-1 and TRBJ2-7; 9 nucleotides match TRBD2. V lost 0 bases, J lost 2 bases, and 5 bases stayed unmatched. There are 15 residues in the CDR3. Germline V lookup: CDR1 DFQATT, CDR2 SNEGSKA (reference sequence). This CDR3 reads CSARDLLAGPYEQYF. CDR3 DNA sequence: TGCAGTGCTAGAGATCTACTAGCGGGCCCCTACGAGCAGTACTTC.

J is TRBJ1-1 and V is TRBV27; D possibly corresponds to TRBD1 (5 bases). Germline loops: CDR1 MNHEY, CDR2 SMNVEV (reference sequence). This CDR3 comprises 15 residues. Trimming cost V 2 bases and J 1 base, with 11 bases left between them. The CDR3 protein is CASSLQGLRNTEAFF. DNA for the CDR3: TGTGCCAGCAGTTTACAGGGACTCAGGAACACTGAAGCTTTCTTT.

A few counts support this clonotype. The rearrangement uses TRBV28 and TRBJ1-2; perhaps TRBD1 as D (5 bases). Per the germline V gene, CDR1 is MDHEN and CDR2 is SYDVKM. V gave up 6 bases and J gave up 0 bases, with 8 bases separating them. The CDR3 runs to 13 residues. CDR3 protein: CASRPGSNYGYTF. For the CDR3, the DNA is TGTGCCAGCAGACCAGGGTCTAACTATGGCTACACCTTC.

This chain connects TRBV28 to TRBJ1-5; no definite D call. In germline, CDR1 is MDHEN, CDR2 SYDVKM. CDR3 length equals 12 residues. V lost 5 bases to trimming and J lost 9 bases, with 11 bases between them. CDR3 amino acids: CASSPLASPQHF. In DNA, the CDR3 is TGTGCCAGCAGTCCCCTAGCGTCGCCCCAGCATTTT.

This clonotype was seen more than once but under ten times. This chain joins TRBV11-2 and TRBJ2-7, with a tentative D call TRBD2 (7 bases). Trimming shortened V by 0 bases and J by 2 bases, and 8 bases separated the two germline ends. CDR3 length: 14 residues. The germline V gene has CDR1 SGHAT and CDR2 FQNNGV. Here the CDR3 reads CASSLDGGPYEQYF. The CDR3 nucleotides are TGTGCCAGCAGCTTAGACGGGGGGCCCTACGAGCAGTACTTC. Full variable domain (outside the CDR3, taken from reference TRBV11-2 and TRBJ2-7): EAGVAQSPRYKIIEKRQSVAFWCNPISGHATLYWYQQILGQGPKLLIQFQNNGVVDDSQLPKDRFSAERLKGVDSTLKIQPAKLEDSAVYLCASSLDGGPYEQYFGPGTRLTVT.

This clonotype was observed a few times. The chain has TRBV25-1 and TRBJ1-1; D is unresolved. Germline V lookup: CDR1 MGHDK, CDR2 SYGVNS. V was shortened by 4 bases and J by 3 bases, with 9 bases between the two germline ends. The CDR3 is made up of 13 amino acids. CDR3 bases: TGTGCCAGCAGTGTTACTTGGGACACTGAAGCTTTCTTT. It is translated as CASSVTWDTEAFF.

At least ten counts were recorded for this clonotype. This chain joins TRBV21-1 and TRBJ2-3; the table's D call, TRBD2, was not checked against the DNA. TRBV21-1 is a pseudogene. The CDR3 has 20 amino acids. The CDR3 here is CASSTGLAGEESCSTDTQYF. The DNA of the CDR3 is TGTGCCAGCAGCACGGGACTAGCGGGAGAGGAAAGCTGTAGCACAGATACGCAGTATTTT.

The chain recombines TRBV7-6 with TRBJ2-7; D is possibly TRBD2 (6 bases). Deletions cut 2 bases from V and 2 bases from J, with 13 bases between. Germline CDR1 reads SGHVS; CDR2 reads FNYEAQ. The CDR3 is made up of 15 amino acids. The CDR3 DNA follows: TGTGCCAGCAGCTTATTGCGGGATAAAGCCTACGAGCAGTACTTC. Amino acids: CASSLLRDKAYEQYF.

Many counts were recorded for this clonotype. The V call is TRBV7-3, the J call TRBJ2-5; 12 bases are shared with TRBD2. The CDR3 loop spans 16 amino acids. Germline CDR1 reads SGHTA; CDR2 reads FQGTGA. The V and J ends lost 5 bases and 4 bases, in that order; junction bases with no gene match: 8. The CDR3 loop is CASSHGLAGMGETQYF. CDR3 bases: TGTGCCAGCAGCCACGGACTAGCGGGAATGGGAGAGACCCAGTACTTC. The complete variable domain, with remaining parts taken from reference TRBV7-3 and TRBJ2-5, reads GAGVSQTPSNKVTEKGKYVELRCDPISGHTALYWYRQSLGQGPEFLIYFQGTGAADDSGLPNDRFFAVRPEGSVSTLKIQRTERGDSAVYLCASSHGLAGMGETQYFGPGTRLLVL.

This clonotype has ten or more counts. This CDR3 reads CASSSRGKTSGTYNEQFF. The CDR3 bases are TGTGCCAGCAGCTCGAGGGGGAAGACTAGCGGGACTTACAATGAGCAGTTCTTC. The chain recombines TRBV11-2 with TRBJ2-1; the match to TRBD2 covers 11 bases. The CDR3 length is 18 residues. J was trimmed by 4 bases and V by 4 bases; bases with no gene match: 12. Germline CDR1 reads SGHAT; CDR2 reads FQNNGV. The full variable domain, completed using reference TRBV11-2 and TRBJ2-1, is EAGVAQSPRYKIIEKRQSVAFWCNPISGHATLYWYQQILGQGPKLLIQFQNNGVVDDSQLPKDRFSAERLKGVDSTLKIQPAKLEDSAVYLCASSSRGKTSGTYNEQFFGPGTRLTVL.

This clonotype was recorded many times. The chain is built from TRBV19 and TRBJ1-5, with TRBD1 as a possible D gene (5 bases). The germline V and J ends were trimmed by 5 bases and 0 bases, with 11 bases remaining between them. Germline values: CDR1 LNHDA, CDR2 SQIVND (reference sequence). The CDR3 totals 15 residues. The CDR3 region has the DNA TGTGCCAGTAGTCCCCGACAGTTTAGCAATCAGCCCCAGCATTTT. Amino acids: CASSPRQFSNQPQHF.

This clonotype came up many times. The V call is TRBV9, the J call TRBJ1-2; 9 bases are shared with TRBD1. V shed 5 bases and J 8 bases; nucleotides not matched to a gene: 7. CDR1 and CDR2 (germline): SGDLS, YYNGEE. The CDR3 contains 13 residues. In DNA form, the CDR3 reads TGTGCCAGCAGAGCCGGACAGGGGATAGGCTACACCTTC. It translates to CASRAGQGIGYTF.

This chain connects TRBV7-9 to TRBJ2-4; D is undetermined. The V gene's germline CDR1 is SEHNR and CDR2 FQNEAQ (reference sequence). The CDR3 totals 16 residues. The V gene lost 6 bases and the J gene lost 1 base, with 16 bases spanning the gap. The CDR3 DNA reads TGTGCCAGCAGTTCCGGTGGGTCCAGGGCCAAAAACATTCAGTACTTC. This codes for CASSSGGSRAKNIQYF.

This clonotype has at least ten counts. The J gene is TRBJ2-3, the V gene TRBV29-1, with D maybe TRBD1 (6 bases). Germline CDR1 reads SQVTM; CDR2 reads ANQGSEA. V gave up 6 bases and J gave up 1 base, with 11 bases separating them. The CDR3 contains 13 residues. This chain's CDR3 is CSVGQKGTDTQYF. CDR3 bases: TGCAGCGTAGGACAGAAGGGCACAGATACGCAGTATTTT.

This clonotype was detected ten times or more. The chain joins TRBV19 to TRBJ1-2; no firm D call. CDR1 is LNHDA, CDR2 SQIVND, per germline (reference sequence). This CDR3 contains 12 residues. V gave up 7 bases and J gave up 4 bases, with 10 bases separating them. The CDR3 protein is CASISGTYGYTF. CDR3 coding DNA: TGTGCCAGTATTAGCGGAACCTATGGCTACACCTTC.

The chain has TRBV12-3 or TRBV12-4 and TRBJ2-1, with 9 bases that match TRBD1. The CDR3 covers 15 residues. V shed 5 bases and J 6 bases; nucleotides not matched to a gene: 8. The CDR3 reads CASSQDRGGVNEQFF. DNA of the CDR3: TGTGCCAGCAGTCAGGACAGGGGAGGCGTCAATGAGCAGTTCTTC.

V is TRBV29-1 and J is TRBJ2-1, with unresolved D. This CDR3 has 11 amino acids. The V gene's germline CDR1 is SQVTM and CDR2 ANQGSEA. V shed 4 bases and J shed 8 bases, with 9 bases lying between them. The CDR3 DNA is TGCAGCGTTGGGGCGTGGGATGAGCAGTTCTTC. The encoded protein is CSVGAWDEQFF.

There are a few counts of this clonotype. This chain links TRBV28 with TRBJ2-7; D gene unclear. V was pared by 6 bases and J by 3 bases, with 24 bases between. The germline CDR1 and CDR2 sequences are MDHEN and SYDVKM. CDR3 size: 17 residues. The CDR3: CASSSYRPGPRNYEQYF. DNA for the CDR3: TGTGCCAGCAGCTCATACAGACCCGGCCCCCGTAACTACGAGCAGTACTTC. The full variable domain, rest sourced from reference TRBV28 and TRBJ2-7, is DVKVTQSSRYLVKRTGEKVFLECVQDMDHENMFWYRQDPGLGLRLIYFSYDVKMKEKGDIPEGYSVSREKKERFSLILESASTNQTSMYLCASSSYRPGPRNYEQYFGPGTRLTVT.

The table lists this clonotype with many counts. V usage is TRBV5-1 and J usage is TRBJ2-6; 9 nucleotides align to TRBD1. Unmatched junction bases numbered 3, after V lost 4 bases and J lost 1 base. Germline V gives CDR1 SGHRS, CDR2 YFSETQ. This CDR3 has 16 amino acids. The CDR3 spells CASSTQGASGANVLTF. As DNA, the CDR3 is TGCGCCAGCAGCACACAGGGGGCGTCTGGGGCCAACGTCCTGACTTTC.

In its sample, this clonotype was seen a few times. CDR3 DNA sequence: TGTGCCAGCAGTCACGACAGGGGCTACGAGCAGTACTTC. It encodes CASSHDRGYEQYF. This sequence joins TRBV9 and TRBJ2-7; 8 bases map to TRBD1. CDR1 SGDLS and CDR2 YYNGEE come from the germline V gene. After removal of 5 bases from V and 3 bases from J, the junction contained 4 bases not matched to a gene. The CDR3 is made up of 13 amino acids.

The V call is TRBV12-3 or TRBV12-4, the J call TRBJ2-2; no reliable D call. Between the trimmed V and J ends, which lost 6 bases and 8 bases, there was a span of 10 bases. There are 12 residues in the CDR3. CDR3 nucleotide sequence: TGTGCCAGCAGCCTAATGGGGGGGGAGCTGTTTTTT. This encodes CASSLMGGELFF.

This clonotype was recorded a few times. DNA of the CDR3: TGTGCCAGCAGCGCGGGACTAGCGCCCGGCCGGGATGAGCAGTTCTTC. Amino acid sequence: CASSAGLAPGRDEQFF. The chain has TRBV9 and TRBJ2-1; 10 nucleotides match TRBD2. The CDR3 is 16 residues long. V lost 3 bases, J lost 8 bases, and 11 bases stayed unmatched. Germline values: CDR1 SGDLS, CDR2 YYNGEE.

This clonotype was detected ten times or more. The J gene is TRBJ2-1, the V gene TRBV6-6; TRBD2 aligns across 13 bases. This CDR3 has 16 residues. Losses at the gene ends were 7 bases for V and 8 bases for J; bases not matched to a gene: 11. Germline lookup yields CDR1 MNHNY and CDR2 SVGAGI (reference sequence). The CDR3 coding sequence is TGTGCCAGCACCGACGGCGGACTAGCGGGAGTCCATGAGCAGTTCTTC. Translation gives CASTDGGLAGVHEQFF.

Ten or more counts support this clonotype. DNA of the CDR3: TGTGCCAGCAGCCTACGGAGCTCTGGAAACACCATATATTTT. It translates to CASSLRSSGNTIYF. This rearrangement joins TRBV3-1 to TRBJ1-3, with unresolved D. The V and J ends lost 4 bases and 0 bases respectively, with 7 bases between them. This CDR3 spans 14 amino acids. Germline V gene data show CDR1 as LGHDT and CDR2 as YNNKEL (reference sequence).

This clonotype has at least ten counts. The rearrangement uses TRBV18 and TRBJ1-5, with a tentative D call TRBD1 (5 bases). V was trimmed by 2 bases and J by 3 bases, leaving 8 bases between them. CDR3 length equals 14 residues. Germline CDR1 reads KGHSH; CDR2 reads LQKENI. In DNA form, the CDR3 reads TGTGCCAGCTCACCAATGACAGACAATCAGCCCCAGCATTTT. Translating it yields CASSPMTDNQPQHF.

This clonotype was seen more than once but under ten times. V usage is TRBV14 and J usage is TRBJ1-2; 7 bases match TRBD1. The CDR3 has 16 amino acids. Looked up from germline, CDR1 is SGHDN and CDR2 is FVKESK. V trimming: 1 base; J trimming: 3 bases; junction bases outside the gene matches: 8. The CDR3 nucleotides read TGTGCCAGCAGCCAAGCGGGACAGCCCTTCTACTATGGCTACACCTTC. It specifies CASSQAGQPFYYGYTF.

This clonotype appeared many times. V and J are TRBV7-8 and TRBJ2-1; D might be TRBD1 (5 bases). Germline V gene data show CDR1 as SGHVS and CDR2 as FQNEAQ. V lost 5 bases and J 3 bases, leaving 14 bases between the germline ends. This CDR3 has 15 amino acids. CDR3 sequence: CASSLRQGNYNEQFF. The CDR3 DNA follows: TGTGCCAGCAGCCTTAGGCAGGGAAACTACAATGAGCAGTTCTTC.

This clonotype was counted only a few times. A junction end diverges from the germline sequence, so it may reflect a read error. The chain combines TRBV27 with TRBJ2-7; perhaps TRBD2 as D (6 bases). CDR3 size: 12 residues. CDR1 MNHEY and CDR2 SMNVEV come from the germline V gene (reference sequence). DNA of the CDR3: TGCGCCAGCTGGGAGGAGGCTGACGAGCAGTACTTC. Amino acid sequence: CASWEEADEQYF.

This clonotype was detected many times. The chain recombines TRBV6-2 or TRBV6-3 with TRBJ2-1; possible D gene TRBD1, 5 bases. This CDR3 spans 11 amino acids. The V end was cut by 3 bases, the J end by 9 bases, with 6 bases between. The germline V gene encodes CDR1 MNHEY and CDR2 SVGEGT. CDR3: CASSYGAEQFF. The DNA of the CDR3 is TGTGCCAGCAGTTATGGGGCTGAGCAGTTCTTC.

At least ten counts were recorded for this clonotype. The chain couples TRBV18 to TRBJ2-2; D unresolved. CDR1 is KGHSH, CDR2 LQKENI, per germline. The V end lost 6 bases, the J end lost 1 base, and 6 bases lay between the germline ends. This CDR3 comprises 13 residues. CDR3: CASSKENTGELFF. CDR3 DNA sequence: TGTGCCAGCTCGAAGGAGAACACCGGGGAGCTGTTTTTT.